This TCR beta chain was captured in a study of T cells in Graves' hyperthyroidism and ophthalmopathy. Study findings and constraints: Most clonotypes expanded in the thyroid (above 0.001) were also present in blood. Ophthalmopathy was predicted by the model a median of around 5.9 months ahead of onset.

Germline CDR1 and CDR2: PRHDT and FYEKMQ (reference sequence). V shed 3 bases and J shed 5 bases, with 13 bases lying between them. The CDR3 runs 14 residues. Amplified TCR beta CDR3 regions derived from RNA transcripts. Initially, a first-round RT-PCR of the TCR CDR3 employed the HTBI primer set. TCRdb redid the calling of the multiplex PCR reads with MiXCR, one entry per CDR3 protein. The sample shows approximately 560,000 distinct CDR3 sequences, about a sixth of them seen only once. As to this clonotype: As yet, its antigen is unknown.

This receptor was identified in a woman aged 25 to 39 with Graves' hyperthyroidism. Sequences were obtained from blood. V gene TRBV13 combines with J gene TRBJ2-5; D is possibly TRBD1 or TRBD2 (5 bases each). CDR3 protein: CASSLGVGLETQYF. The CDR3 DNA follows: TGTGCCAGCAGCTTGGGGGTCGGTTTGGAGACCCAGTACTTC.